This TCR beta chain was obtained from a study of control samples from healthy donors and cancer patients. The data were produced by immunoSEQ multiplex PCR, yet TCRdb's version contains in-frame clones alone and is incomplete. The table lists some 100,000 clones, 80% to 95% of them singletons. The CDR3 runs to 17 residues. V was clipped by 1 base and J by 0 bases, with 15 bases between them. Germline CDR1 reads MGHRA; CDR2 reads YSYEKL. The origin of this receptor is a man in his late teens or twenties in good health. This chain connects TRBV4-1 to TRBJ1-2; D gene ambiguous. The sequencing sample was made of blood. CDR3 sequence (DNA): TGCGCCAGCAGCCAAGCTGTTGGATTTGGGCCTAACTATGGCTACACCTTC. Translated: CASSQAVGFGPNYGYTF.